This T cell receptor beta chain came from a study of regulatory T cells in long-lasting Graves disease. Notes on the study in general: TRBV28, TRBJ1-2 and TRBJ2-5 emerged as the favored segments in persistent disease.

Germline CDR1 is MDHEN and CDR2 is SYDVKM. The CDR3 sequence is 15 residues long. V was clipped by 5 bases and J by 7 bases; unmatched bases: 6. The sample holds many counts of this clonotype. Its matching antigen is unknown. Construction of TCR beta libraries relied on iRepertoire HTBI primers and on Arm-PCR targeting CDR3 regions. Per the original methods: Samples revealed around 56 TRBV and some 15 TRBJ segments. TCRdb reanalysed the multiplex PCR reads using MiXCR and keeps one entry per CDR3 protein. The V and J calls reflect TCRdb's pipeline rather than the authors' work. This table holds about 220,000 distinct CDR3 sequences, less than 20% found once. Time point in this sample: newly diagnosed GD, antithyroid drugs for less than 3 months. RNA extracted from PBMCs served as the sequencing template. The data also belong to a second study, concerning T cells in Graves' hyperthyroidism and ophthalmopathy.

The clonotype was recovered from a woman aged 30 to 39 with Graves disease. This chain uses TRBV28 with TRBJ1-4, with 11 bases lining up with TRBD1. The input for sequencing was peripheral blood mononuclear cells (PBMCs), taken at new diagnosis, from a patient treated with antithyroid drugs. CDR3 DNA sequence: TGTGCCAGCAGTCAAACCGGGACAGGGGGTGAAAAACTGTTTTTT. It yields the protein CASSQTGTGGEKLFF.